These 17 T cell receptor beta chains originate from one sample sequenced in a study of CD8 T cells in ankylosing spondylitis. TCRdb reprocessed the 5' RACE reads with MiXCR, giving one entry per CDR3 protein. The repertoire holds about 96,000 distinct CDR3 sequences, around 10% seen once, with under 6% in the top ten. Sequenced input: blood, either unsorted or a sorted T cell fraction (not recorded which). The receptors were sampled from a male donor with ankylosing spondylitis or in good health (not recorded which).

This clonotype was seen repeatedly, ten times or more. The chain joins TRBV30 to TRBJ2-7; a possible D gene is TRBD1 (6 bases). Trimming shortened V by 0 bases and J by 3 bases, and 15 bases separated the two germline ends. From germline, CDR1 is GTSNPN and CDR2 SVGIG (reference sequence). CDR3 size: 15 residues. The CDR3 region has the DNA TGTGCCTGGAGTGTGGGGGCAGGGGCGATCTACGAGCAGTACTTC. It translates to CAWSVGAGAIYEQYF.

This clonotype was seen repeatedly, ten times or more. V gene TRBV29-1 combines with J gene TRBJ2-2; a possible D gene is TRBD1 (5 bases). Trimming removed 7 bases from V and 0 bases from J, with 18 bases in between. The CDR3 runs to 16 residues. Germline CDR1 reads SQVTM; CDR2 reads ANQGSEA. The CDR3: CSASRRTLANTGELFF. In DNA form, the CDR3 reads TGCAGCGCGTCCCGGCGGACACTCGCGAACACCGGGGAGCTGTTTTTT.

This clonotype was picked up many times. In nucleotides, the CDR3 is TGTGCCAGCAGTTTTGGAAGCAACACTGAAGCTTTCTTT. Translation: CASSFGSNTEAFF. The chain has TRBV12-3 or TRBV12-4 and TRBJ1-1; the D is unclear. CDR3 length equals 13 residues. Trimming left V 3 bases short and J 2 bases short, with 7 bases between.

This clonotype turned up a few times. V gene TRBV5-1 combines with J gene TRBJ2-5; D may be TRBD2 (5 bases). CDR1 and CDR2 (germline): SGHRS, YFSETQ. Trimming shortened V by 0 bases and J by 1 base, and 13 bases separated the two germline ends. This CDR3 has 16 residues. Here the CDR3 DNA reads TGCGCCAGCAGCTTGGCCACGGGAAAGGGCCAAGAGACCCAGTACTTC. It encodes CASSLATGKGQETQYF.

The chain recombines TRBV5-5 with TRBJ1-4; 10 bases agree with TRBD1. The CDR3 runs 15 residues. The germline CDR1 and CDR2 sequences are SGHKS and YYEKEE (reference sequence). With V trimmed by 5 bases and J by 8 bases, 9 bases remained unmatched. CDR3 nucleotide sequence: TGTGCCAGCAGAGCCCCGGGACAGGGGATCGAAAAACTGTTTTTT. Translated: CASRAPGQGIEKLFF.

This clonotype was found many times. CDR3 nucleotide sequence: TGTGCCAGCAGTGATACTGAGCAGTTCTTC. Its protein product is CASSDTEQFF. This rearrangement joins TRBV2 to TRBJ2-1; no clear D. Germline V gene data show CDR1 as SNHLY and CDR2 as FYNNEI. V was pared by 3 bases and J by 9 bases, with 3 bases between. This CDR3 comprises 10 residues. The whole variable domain, filled in from reference TRBV2 and TRBJ2-1, reads EPEVTQTPSHQVTQMGQEVILRCVPISNHLYFYWYRQILGQKVEFLVSFYNNEISEKSEIFDDQFSVERPDGSNFTLKIRSTKLEDSAMYFCASSDTEQFFGPGTRLTVL.

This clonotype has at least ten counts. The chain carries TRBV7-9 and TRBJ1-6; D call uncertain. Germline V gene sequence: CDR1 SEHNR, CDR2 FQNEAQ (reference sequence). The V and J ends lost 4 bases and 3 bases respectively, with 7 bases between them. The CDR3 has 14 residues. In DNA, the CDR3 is TGTGCCAGCAGCTCCGACCTCTATAATTCACCCCTCCACTTT. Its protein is CASSSDLYNSPLHF.

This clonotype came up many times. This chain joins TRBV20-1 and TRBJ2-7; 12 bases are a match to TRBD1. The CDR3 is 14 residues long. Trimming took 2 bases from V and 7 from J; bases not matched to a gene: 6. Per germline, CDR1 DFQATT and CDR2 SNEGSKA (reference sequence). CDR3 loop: CSARSRDRGLEQYF. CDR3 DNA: TGCAGTGCTAGAAGCCGGGACAGGGGGCTTGAGCAGTACTTC.

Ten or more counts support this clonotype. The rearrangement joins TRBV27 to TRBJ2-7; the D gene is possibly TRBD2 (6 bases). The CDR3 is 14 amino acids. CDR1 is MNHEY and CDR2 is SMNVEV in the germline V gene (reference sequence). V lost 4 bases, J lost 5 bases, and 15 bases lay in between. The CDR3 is CASSSGGGSDEQYF. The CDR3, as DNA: TGTGCCAGCAGTTCTGGTGGGGGGTCCGACGAGCAGTACTTC.

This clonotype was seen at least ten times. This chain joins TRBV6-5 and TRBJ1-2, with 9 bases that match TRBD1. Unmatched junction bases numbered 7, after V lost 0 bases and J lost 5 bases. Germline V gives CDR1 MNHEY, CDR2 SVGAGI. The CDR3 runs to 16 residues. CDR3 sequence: CASSYSKDRGEYGYTF. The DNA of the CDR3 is TGTGCCAGCAGTTACTCCAAGGACAGGGGAGAATATGGCTACACCTTC.

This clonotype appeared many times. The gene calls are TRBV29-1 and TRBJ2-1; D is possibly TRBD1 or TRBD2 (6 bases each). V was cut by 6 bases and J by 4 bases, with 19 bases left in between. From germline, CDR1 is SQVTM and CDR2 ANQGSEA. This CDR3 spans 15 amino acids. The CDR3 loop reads CSVFPPTGAYNEQFF. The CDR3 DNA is TGCAGCGTATTTCCCCCAACGGGGGCGTACAATGAGCAGTTCTTC.

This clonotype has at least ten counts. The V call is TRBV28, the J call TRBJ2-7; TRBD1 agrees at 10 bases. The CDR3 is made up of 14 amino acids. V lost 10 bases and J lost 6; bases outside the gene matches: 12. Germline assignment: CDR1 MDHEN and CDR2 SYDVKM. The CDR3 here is CATRYSRTGGEQYF. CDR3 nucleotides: TGTGCCACACGATACTCTCGGACAGGGGGCGAGCAGTACTTC. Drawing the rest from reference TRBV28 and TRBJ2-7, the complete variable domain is DVKVTQSSRYLVKRTGEKVFLECVQDMDHENMFWYRQDPGLGLRLIYFSYDVKMKEKGDIPEGYSVSREKKERFSLILESASTNQTSMYLCATRYSRTGGEQYFGPGTRLTVT.

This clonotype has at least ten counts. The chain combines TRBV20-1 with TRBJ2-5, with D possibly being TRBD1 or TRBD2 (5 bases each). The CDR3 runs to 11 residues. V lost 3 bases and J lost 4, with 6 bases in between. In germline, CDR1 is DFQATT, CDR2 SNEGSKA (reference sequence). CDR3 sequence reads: CSARGVETQYF. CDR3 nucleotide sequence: TGCAGTGCTAGGGGGGTAGAGACCCAGTACTTC.

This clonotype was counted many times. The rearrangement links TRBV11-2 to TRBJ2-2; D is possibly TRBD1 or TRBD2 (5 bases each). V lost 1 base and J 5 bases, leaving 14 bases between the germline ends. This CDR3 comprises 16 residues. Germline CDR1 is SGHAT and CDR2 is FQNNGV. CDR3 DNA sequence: TGTGCCAGCAGCTTAGCCCCAGGGACGGGGACCGGGGAGCTGTTTTTT. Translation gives CASSLAPGTGTGELFF.

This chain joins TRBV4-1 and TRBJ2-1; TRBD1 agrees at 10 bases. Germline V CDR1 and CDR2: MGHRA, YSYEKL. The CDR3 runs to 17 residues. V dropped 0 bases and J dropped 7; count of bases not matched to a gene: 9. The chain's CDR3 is CASSQEAGTGERNEQFF. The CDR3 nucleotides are TGCGCCAGCAGCCAAGAAGCCGGGACAGGGGAGAGGAATGAGCAGTTCTTC.

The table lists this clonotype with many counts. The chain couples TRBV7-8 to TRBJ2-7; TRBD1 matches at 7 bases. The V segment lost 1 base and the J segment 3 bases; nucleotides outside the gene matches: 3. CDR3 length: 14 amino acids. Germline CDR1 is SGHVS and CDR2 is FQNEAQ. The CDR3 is CASSLDRGRYEQYF. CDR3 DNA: TGTGCCAGCAGCTTAGACAGGGGTCGCTACGAGCAGTACTTC.

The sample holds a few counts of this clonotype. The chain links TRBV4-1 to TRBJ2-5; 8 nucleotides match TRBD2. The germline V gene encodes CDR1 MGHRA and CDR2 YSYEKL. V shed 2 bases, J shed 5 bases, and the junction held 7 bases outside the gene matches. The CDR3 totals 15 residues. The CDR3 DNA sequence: TGCGCCAGCAGCCAATTTCTCGGGGGGGTTGAGACCCAGTACTTC. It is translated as CASSQFLGGVETQYF.